These T cell receptor beta chains were read from a single sample in a study of blood T cell repertoires in COVID-19. Sequencing was performed with immunoSEQ multiplex PCR; in TCRdb, only in-frame clones are kept and a portion is missing. Among around 70,000 clones listed, 70% to 80% were seen once. Material for sequencing was peripheral blood. Receptors originate from an older man with acute or convalescent COVID-19. Both conserved end residues are part of each CDR3. A D gene is named only where the DNA matches it firmly. Clone size is shown for a subset of rows, as once, few, many or a class of expanded clone.

j_call	d_call	clone_size	v_call	cdr3_nt	cdr3_aa
TRBJ2-7	TRBD2	-	TRBV3-1/TRBV3-2	TGTGCCAGCAGTTTACCCAATACTAGCGGGAGCGAGCAGTACTTC	CASSLPNTSGSEQYF
TRBJ2-1	TRBD2	-	TRBV7-2	TGTGCCAGCAGCTTAAGGTGGCTAGCGGGGAACAATGAGCAGTTCTTC	CASSLRWLAGNNEQFF
TRBJ1-2	-	-	TRBV7-2	TGTGCCAGCAGCTTGCAGGGGTTGAGCTATGGCTACACCTTC	CASSLQGLSYGYTF
TRBJ2-2	-	once	TRBV9	TGTGCCAGCAGCGTAGAGGGAGCGTCGAACACCGGGGAGCTGTTTTTT	CASSVEGASNTGELFF
TRBJ2-1	TRBD1	once	TRBV18	TGTGCCAGCTCACCTCAGGACAGGGCCCAACTGGGTGGTGAGCAGTTCTTC	CASSPQDRAQLGGEQFF
TRBJ1-3	TRBD1	-	TRBV9	TGTGCCAGCAGCGTAGACCTAGGGACAGTCCTCTCTGGAAACACCATATATTTT	CASSVDLGTVLSGNTIYF
TRBJ2-3	TRBD1	-	TRBV7-8	TGTGCCAGCAGCTTAGGATTTCCAGGGGGCAGTTCAGATACGCAGTATTTT	CASSLGFPGGSSDTQYF
TRBJ2-3	-	-	TRBV5-1	TGCGCCAGCAGCTTGGTGGGACAAAGCACAGATACGCAGTATTTT	CASSLVGQSTDTQYF
TRBJ2-7	TRBD2	-	TRBV6-5	TGTGCCAGCAGTTACGGAGGACTAGCGAACGAGCAGTACTTC	CASSYGGLANEQYF
TRBJ2-1	TRBD1	once	TRBV5-1	TGCGCCAGCACCCCAGGACAGGGAATCAATGAGCAGTTCTTC	CASTPGQGINEQFF
TRBJ2-1	TRBD2	-	TRBV5-1	TGCGCCAGCAGCTACCTTGGGACTAGGGGTGACAATGAGCAGTTCTTC	CASSYLGTRGDNEQFF
TRBJ1-4	-	-	TRBV5-4	TGTGCCAGCAGCTTGTCTCAGTCTAATGAAAAACTGTTTTTT	CASSLSQSNEKLFF
TRBJ1-1	TRBD1	few	TRBV7-9	TGTGCCAGCAGCTGGACAGGGGGAATGAACACTGAAGCTTTCTTT	CASSWTGGMNTEAFF
TRBJ2-2	-	few	TRBV18	TGTGCCAGCTCACCACCGAGCAGAGGGTCCACCGGGGAGCTGTTTTTT	CASSPPSRGSTGELFF
TRBJ2-7	-	-	TRBV19	TGTGCCAGTAGTTGGGACACCGCCTACGAGCAGTACTTC	CASSWDTAYEQYF
TRBJ2-5	TRBD2	few	TRBV19	TGTGCCAGTAGTCCCCCACTAGCGGGAGACTCACAAGAGACCCAGTACTTC	CASSPPLAGDSQETQYF
TRBJ2-1	-	-	TRBV6-5	TGTGCCAGCAGTTACCCCCCAGGCCTAATGATGAATGAGCAGTTCTTC	CASSYPPGLMMNEQFF
TRBJ2-2	TRBD1	-	TRBV10-3	TGTGCCAGCAAAGGACAGGGGGCGGTGGTCACCGGGGAGCTGTTTTTT	CASKGQGAVVTGELFF
TRBJ2-7	TRBD1	once	TRBV29-1	TGCGTGACCCGGACAGGGGGGAACGAGCAGTACTTC	CVTRTGGNEQYF
TRBJ1-5	-	-	TRBV28	TGTGCCACCAAGGGAGGGAATAGCAATCAGCCCCAGCATTTT	CATKGGNSNQPQHF
TRBJ1-5	-	-	TRBV28	TGTGCCAGCACCCTAGGAGTAGGGGAGGGTCAGCCCCAGCATTTT	CASTLGVGEGQPQHF
TRBJ2-1	-	once	TRBV6-4	TGTGCCAGCAGTGTCACAGGGACCCCCTACAATGAGCAGTTCTTC	CASSVTGTPYNEQFF
TRBJ1-5	TRBD1	-	TRBV28	TGTGCCAGCAGGTTCCGACGGACAGGCCAGAATCAGCCCCAGCATTTT	CASRFRRTGQNQPQHF
TRBJ2-5	-	once	TRBV28	TGTGCCAGCAGTACGGGACTCCAGACCCAGTACTTC	CASSTGLQTQYF
TRBJ1-5	-	-	TRBV10-3	TGTGCCATCAGTGAGTCGGGGGGGGCGGGTCAGCCCCAGCATTTT	CAISESGGAGQPQHF
TRBJ1-2	-	few	TRBV15	TGTGCCACCAGCAGACCCCAGGCGCAGGGACGGGAGGGCTACACCTTC	CATSRPQAQGREGYTF
TRBJ2-6	-	-	TRBV4-2	TGTGCCAGCAGCCAAGTGAGGGCTCCCTCGAGCTCTGGGGCCAACGTCCTGACTTTC	CASSQVRAPSSSGANVLTF
TRBJ1-2	TRBD1	-	TRBV29-1	TGCAGCGTGAGGGGGACAGGGCAATATGGCTACACCTTC	CSVRGTGQYGYTF
TRBJ1-1	-	few	TRBV5-5	TGTGCCAGCAGCCCCCACGGTGGTAACACTGAAGCTTTCTTT	CASSPHGGNTEAFF
TRBJ2-5	TRBD2	-	TRBV6-2/TRBV6-3	TGTGCCAGCAGTTACTCCCGCCGACTAGCGGGAGATGGGCGTGAGACCCAGTACTTC	CASSYSRRLAGDGRETQYF
TRBJ2-6	-	-	TRBV6-5	TGTGCCAGCACTACCGGAGCTGGGGCCAACGTCCTGACTTTC	CASTTGAGANVLTF
TRBJ1-6	-	few	TRBV18	TGTGCCAGCTCACGCACCCCAGGGTCCGCTGATAATTCACCCCTCCACTTT	CASSRTPGSADNSPLHF